Shown below are 22 T cell receptor beta chains from a single sample sequenced in a study of cytomegalovirus exposure and HLA in healthy donors. With 60 Vbeta and 13 Jbeta primers, the PCR was carried out. Profiled with immunoSEQ multiplex PCR; TCRdb holds only in-frame clones, not every one. The table lists 100,000 to 120,000 clones, about 73% of them singletons. The sample was PBMCs. The receptors derive from a woman younger than 45 in good health and CMV-seronegative.

This clone was found once. Distinct nucleotide sequences in the sample also encode this CDR3. The chain couples TRBV15 to TRBJ2-7, with 10 bases fitting TRBD2. The CDR3 is 15 amino acids. The V gene's germline CDR1 is LNHNV and CDR2 YYDKDF (reference sequence). The J segment lost 1 base and the V segment lost 1 base, leaving 1 base of the junction unmatched. CDR3 residues: CATSRGTSGSYEQYF. The CDR3, as DNA: TGTGCCACCAGCAGAGGGACTAGCGGTTCCTACGAGCAGTACTTC.

The chain is built from TRBV30 and TRBJ2-2; D ambiguous. Trimming cost V 0 bases and J 5 bases, with 10 bases left between them. Germline V gene data show CDR1 as GTSNPN and CDR2 as SVGIG (reference sequence). The CDR3 runs to 14 residues. The CDR3 coding sequence is TGTGCCTGGAGTGTACCGCAGGTTACCGGGGAGCTGTTTTTT. Translating it yields CAWSVPQVTGELFF. The full variable domain, rest sourced from reference TRBV30 and TRBJ2-2, is SQTIHQWPATLVQPVGSPLSLECTVEGTSNPNLYWYRQAAGRGLQLLFYSVGIGQISSEVPQNLSASRPQDRQFILSSKKLLLSDSGFYLCAWSVPQVTGELFFGEGSRLTVL.

The chain is built from TRBV6-5 and TRBJ2-2; the D gene is possibly TRBD1 (5 bases). This CDR3 has 14 residues. Germline values: CDR1 MNHEY, CDR2 SVGAGI. V lost 7 bases to trimming and J lost 4 bases, with 13 bases between them. The CDR3 protein is CASTYIGATGELFF. The CDR3 region has the DNA TGTGCCAGCACCTATATAGGGGCCACCGGGGAGCTGTTTTTT.

The rearrangement joins TRBV6-1 to TRBJ2-5; 12 bases line up with TRBD2. This CDR3 contains 20 residues. V trimming: 1 base; J trimming: 4 bases; junction bases outside the gene matches: 16. Looked up from germline, CDR1 is MNHNS and CDR2 is SASEGT. In DNA form, the CDR3 reads TGTGCCAGCAGTGAAGGTGCTCAGGGGACACCGGGACTAGCGGGAGAGACCCAGTACTTC. It translates to CASSEGAQGTPGLAGETQYF.

The chain is built from TRBV27 and TRBJ2-7; TRBD1 matches 7 bases. The V gene's germline CDR1 is MNHEY and CDR2 SMNVEV (reference sequence). The CDR3 runs to 13 residues. V lost 8 bases and J lost 0; bases outside the gene matches: 4. DNA of the CDR3: TGTGCCAGCGGAGACAGGGACTCCTACGAGCAGTACTTC. Translated: CASGDRDSYEQYF.

This clone was picked up a small number of times. V is TRBV18 and J is TRBJ1-1, with 8 bases matching TRBD1. Germline assignment: CDR1 KGHSH and CDR2 LQKENI. This CDR3 is built from 16 residues. The V gene end was trimmed by 5 bases and the J gene end by 4 bases; junction bases not matched to a gene: 12. The CDR3 DNA follows: TGTGCCAGCTCAAGCATAGGACAGGGAGGAAGCACTGAAGCTTTCTTT. This translates into CASSSIGQGGSTEAFF.

The chain is built from TRBV28 and TRBJ2-5, with 10 nucleotides matching TRBD1. The trim removed 3 bases at V and 7 bases at J, leaving 8 bases unmatched. The CDR3 loop spans 15 amino acids. Looked up from germline, CDR1 is MDHEN and CDR2 is SYDVKM. This CDR3 reads CASSLAGTGVGTQYF. CDR3 bases: TGTGCCAGCAGTTTGGCCGGGACAGGGGTGGGGACCCAGTACTTC.

This clone was seen only a few times. The chain links TRBV7-9 to TRBJ2-4, with D possibly TRBD2 on 6 matching bases. V gave up 4 bases and J gave up 8 bases, with 18 bases separating them. CDR3 length: 15 residues. The germline V gene encodes CDR1 SEHNR and CDR2 FQNEAQ (reference sequence). The CDR3 DNA sequence: TGTGCCAGCAGCTCGGGGGACCTAGGGTGGGACATTCAGTACTTC. Protein sequence: CASSSGDLGWDIQYF. Looking up the rest from reference TRBV7-9 and TRBJ2-4 gives the full variable domain: DTGVSQNPRHKITKRGQNVTFRCDPISEHNRLYWYRQTLGQGPEFLTYFQNEAQLEKSRLLSDRFSAERPKGSFSTLEIQRTEQGDSAMYLCASSSGDLGWDIQYFGAGTRLSVL.

J is TRBJ2-1 and V is TRBV28; TRBD2 matches 8 bases. V was clipped by 6 bases and J by 6 bases; unmatched bases: 7. The CDR3 length is 14 residues. Looked up from germline, CDR1 is MDHEN and CDR2 is SYDVKM. The CDR3 here is CASSTPGLGNEQFF. The CDR3 DNA follows: TGTGCCAGCAGCACCCCGGGACTAGGCAATGAGCAGTTCTTC.

The rearrangement uses TRBV7-6 and TRBJ2-2, with 7 bases matching TRBD2. CDR1 is SGHVS, CDR2 FNYEAQ, per germline. The CDR3 has 17 residues. The junction had 7 bases not matched to a gene; V was cut back by 1 base and J by 2 bases. The CDR3 DNA sequence: TGTGCCAGCAGCTTAGGGGGAGGGACCCCCAACACCGGGGAGCTGTTTTTT. Its protein product is CASSLGGGTPNTGELFF.

V gene TRBV7-2 combines with J gene TRBJ2-7, with 8 bases fitting TRBD2. After removal of 3 bases from V and 5 bases from J, the junction contained 6 bases not matched to a gene. The CDR3 consists of 14 residues. CDR1 and CDR2 from the germline V gene are SGHTA and FQGNSA. CDR3: CASSFGGGGNEQYF. The CDR3 coding sequence is TGTGCCAGCAGCTTCGGGGGGGGAGGTAACGAGCAGTACTTC.

This sequence joins TRBV30 and TRBJ2-5, with 8 bases identical to TRBD1. The germline V gene encodes CDR1 GTSNPN and CDR2 SVGIG (reference sequence). The CDR3 covers 15 residues. V trimming: 0 bases; J trimming: 5 bases; junction bases outside the gene matches: 8. This CDR3 is CAWSVPTGVLETQYF. The DNA for the CDR3 is TGTGCCTGGAGTGTTCCGACAGGGGTATTGGAGACCCAGTACTTC.

V usage is TRBV11-2 and J usage is TRBJ1-5, with a tentative D call TRBD1 (5 bases). CDR3 length: 15 residues. CDR1 SGHAT and CDR2 FQNNGV come from the germline V gene. V lost 3 bases, J lost 0 bases, and 9 bases lay in between. The CDR3 sequence is CASSFIQGSNQPQHF. The CDR3 nucleotides are TGTGCCAGCAGCTTTATCCAGGGTAGCAATCAGCCCCAGCATTTT.

The chain uses TRBV6-5 and TRBJ2-1, with 11 positions matching TRBD2. The germline V gene has CDR1 MNHEY and CDR2 SVGAGI. The ends lost 2 bases at V and 3 bases at J; junction bases unmatched: 3. CDR3 size: 16 residues. The CDR3 loop reads CASSYRLAGGYNEQFF. The CDR3 region has the DNA TGTGCCAGCAGTTACCGGCTAGCGGGAGGCTACAATGAGCAGTTCTTC.

J is TRBJ1-1 and V is TRBV11-2, with TRBD1 as a possible D gene (6 bases). Deletions cut 4 bases from V and 3 bases from J, with 9 bases between. The CDR3 is made up of 13 amino acids. CDR1 and CDR2 from the germline V gene are SGHAT and FQNNGV. The DNA of the CDR3 is TGTGCCAGCAGCTCTCAGGGGTACACTGAAGCTTTCTTT. It yields the protein CASSSQGYTEAFF.

This clone was detected only once. V is TRBV2 and J is TRBJ2-2; 12 bases match TRBD1. CDR1 is SNHLY and CDR2 is FYNNEI in the germline V gene. The CDR3 is 16 amino acids. The trim removed 2 bases at V and 6 bases at J, leaving 4 bases unmatched. CDR3 DNA: TGTGCCAGCAGTGAAAGGGACAGGGGGCTAGCCGGGGAGCTGTTTTTT. This translates into CASSERDRGLAGELFF.

V is TRBV9 and J is TRBJ2-7; D is possibly TRBD2 (5 bases). V lost 4 bases, J lost 2 bases, and 10 bases lay in between. Germline V gives CDR1 SGDLS, CDR2 YYNGEE. The CDR3 has 13 residues. The CDR3 is CASSPNGAYEQYF. The CDR3 nucleotides are TGTGCCAGCAGCCCGAACGGGGCCTACGAGCAGTACTTC.

This clone was counted between two and nine times. The genes are TRBV28 and TRBJ1-6; a weak D match, TRBD1 (6 bases). Trimming removed 5 bases at V and 3 bases at J, with 8 bases between. The CDR3 is made up of 14 amino acids. Germline CDR1 is MDHEN and CDR2 is SYDVKM. The CDR3 DNA reads as TGTGCCAGCAGTAGACAGGTCTATAATTCACCCCTCCACTTT. Translating it yields CASSRQVYNSPLHF.

V usage is TRBV29-1 and J usage is TRBJ2-1, with 8 positions matching TRBD2. The CDR3 loop spans 15 amino acids. V lost 4 bases to trimming and J lost 1 base; unmatched junction nucleotides: 6. Per germline, CDR1 SQVTM and CDR2 ANQGSEA. The CDR3 DNA reads TGCAGCGTTGCGAGGGCGGGGGGTTCCTACAATGAGCAGTTCTTC. Protein sequence: CSVARAGGSYNEQFF.

The V call is TRBV9, the J call TRBJ2-5, with 12 bases that match TRBD1. The CDR3 length is 15 residues. With V trimmed by 3 bases and J by 5 bases, 5 bases remained unmatched. CDR1 and CDR2 (germline): SGDLS, YYNGEE. The CDR3 region has the DNA TGTGCCAGCAGCGCGGGACAGGGGGCCTGGGAGACCCAGTACTTC. Translating gives CASSAGQGAWETQYF.

This chain connects TRBV7-3 to TRBJ2-1; a possible D gene is TRBD2 (5 bases). Germline CDR1 reads SGHTA; CDR2 reads FQGTGA. There are 14 residues in the CDR3. The ends were cut back, 2 bases at V and 9 bases at J, with 14 bases in the middle. The CDR3 protein is CASSLAGDNGEQFF. The CDR3 DNA sequence: TGTGCCAGCAGCTTAGCCGGGGATAATGGTGAGCAGTTCTTC.

The chain links TRBV28 to TRBJ2-7, with 7 positions matching TRBD2. Germline V gives CDR1 MDHEN, CDR2 SYDVKM. This CDR3 comprises 15 residues. Losses at the gene ends were 0 bases for V and 3 bases for J; bases not matched to a gene: 5. The CDR3 coding sequence is TGTGCCAGCAGTTTATGGTGGGAGGGGAACTACGAGCAGTACTTC. Its protein is CASSLWWEGNYEQYF.